These 15 T cell receptor beta chains were all obtained from the same sample, sequenced in a study of Tregs in tolerant kidney transplant recipients. Assay: immunoSEQ multiplex PCR; the TCRdb copy retains only in-frame clones and omits some. The profile shows roughly 80,000 clones, less than 95% of them singletons. This specimen consisted of Tregs from blood, obtained before the transplant. Source of these receptors: a human donor who received a combined kidney and bone marrow transplant.

This clone has a single count. CDR3 nucleotides: TGTGCCAGCTGCCCGCGGGAGTTCTACGAGCAGTACTTC. This encodes CASCPREFYEQYF. The gene calls are TRBV2 and TRBJ2-7, with 7 bases lining up with TRBD2. There are 13 residues in the CDR3. The ends lost 8 bases at V and 3 bases at J; junction bases unmatched: 7. Germline V gives CDR1 SNHLY, CDR2 FYNNEI.

This clone was observed once. The chain carries TRBV30 and TRBJ1-1; D gene unclear. The CDR3 spans 11 residues. The V gene's germline CDR1 is GTSNPN and CDR2 SVGIG (reference sequence). Trimming shortened V by 4 bases and J by 1 base, and 4 bases separated the two germline ends. The CDR3 loop is CAWNENTEAFF. In DNA, the CDR3 is TGTGCCTGGAATGAGAACACTGAAGCTTTCTTT.

The V and J genes are TRBV5-4 and TRBJ2-1; D perhaps matches TRBD1 (5 bases). The CDR3 contains 15 residues. Germline-derived CDR1 and CDR2 are SGHNT and YYREEE (reference sequence). V shed 5 bases and J shed 5 bases, with 17 bases lying between them. The CDR3 sequence is CASSPPSGFDNEQFF. DNA for the CDR3: TGTGCCAGCAGTCCGCCCTCAGGGTTCGACAATGAGCAGTTCTTC.

The chain couples TRBV6-1 to TRBJ2-1; tentative D call: TRBD2 (5 bases). Germline loops: CDR1 MNHNS, CDR2 SASEGT. V gave up 6 bases and J gave up 2 bases, with 11 bases separating them. The CDR3 spans 14 residues. Here the CDR3 reads CASRLIAPYNEQFF. Here the CDR3 DNA reads TGTGCCAGCAGACTGATAGCGCCCTACAATGAGCAGTTCTTC.

This clone was seen only a few times. This chain joins TRBV2 and TRBJ1-3, with a possible D match to TRBD1 (6 bases). The CDR3 covers 15 residues. V lost 6 bases and J 0 bases, leaving 12 bases between the germline ends. Germline values: CDR1 SNHLY, CDR2 FYNNEI. The CDR3 DNA sequence: TGTGCCAGCAGAGGACAGTTGAGCTCTGGAAACACCATATATTTT. This sequence encodes CASRGQLSSGNTIYF.

The chain couples TRBV4-3 to TRBJ1-2; D is ambiguous. Germline CDR1 LGHNA, CDR2 YSLEER. The CDR3 extends over 13 amino acids. V lost 0 bases, J lost 6 bases, and 8 bases lay in between. The CDR3 sequence: CASSQELGNGYTF. The CDR3, as DNA: TGCGCCAGCAGCCAAGAGCTGGGAAATGGCTACACCTTC.

This clone was detected only once. The chain recombines TRBV7-9 with TRBJ2-5, with D uncertain. The J call may not be correct, given that the DNA end is closer to TRBJ2-7. Germline V gene data show CDR1 as SEHNR and CDR2 as FQNEAQ (reference sequence). The CDR3 runs 13 residues. CDR3 residues: CASSQSPAYEQYF. CDR3 bases: TGTGCCAGCAGCCAGAGTCCAGCCTACGAGCAGTACTTC.

The V and J genes are TRBV28 and TRBJ1-5; D remains ambiguous. The CDR3 spans 14 residues. The V end lost 7 bases, the J end lost 1 base, and 11 bases lay between the germline ends. The germline V gene has CDR1 MDHEN and CDR2 SYDVKM. This CDR3 reads CASTAGGSNQPQHF. For the CDR3, the DNA is TGTGCCAGCACGGCGGGAGGGAGCAATCAGCCCCAGCATTTT.

V gene TRBV7-9 combines with J gene TRBJ2-3; 13 bases map to TRBD2. This CDR3 contains 16 residues. The V gene end was trimmed by 5 bases and the J gene end by 4 bases; junction bases not matched to a gene: 6. Looked up from germline, CDR1 is SEHNR and CDR2 is FQNEAQ (reference sequence). The CDR3: CASSPHGLAGADTQYF. The CDR3 nucleotides read TGTGCCAGCAGCCCACATGGACTAGCGGGAGCAGATACGCAGTATTTT.

J is TRBJ1-2 and V is TRBV10-3, with D uncertain. Germline V CDR1 and CDR2: ENHRY, SYGVKD. The V gene lost 0 bases and the J gene lost 4 bases, with 15 bases spanning the gap. The CDR3 runs 16 residues. CDR3 DNA: TGTGCCATCAGTGAGTCAAGGGCGGCCGTTTTCTATGGCTACACCTTC. Residues: CAISESRAAVFYGYTF.

The chain carries TRBV6-5 and TRBJ2-5; 7 bases fit TRBD2. V shed 6 bases, J shed 0 bases, and the junction held 7 bases outside the gene matches. The CDR3 totals 15 residues. Germline loops: CDR1 MNHEY, CDR2 SVGAGI. The CDR3 sequence is CASRRLLADQETQYF. In DNA, the CDR3 is TGTGCCAGCAGAAGGCTCCTAGCGGACCAAGAGACCCAGTACTTC.

This CDR3 reads CASSVGLDLRGNEQFF. CDR3 sequence (DNA): TGTGCCAGCAGCGTAGGTTTAGATCTGAGGGGCAATGAGCAGTTCTTC. V gene TRBV9 combines with J gene TRBJ2-1; either TRBD1 or TRBD2 may supply D (5 bases each). The V end lost 0 bases, the J end lost 6 bases, and 16 bases lay between the germline ends. Germline V gives CDR1 SGDLS, CDR2 YYNGEE. This CDR3 is built from 16 residues.

The CDR3 region has the DNA TGTGCCAGCAGCTTGGGCTCAGGGGACGGGGAGCTGTTTTTT. It specifies CASSLGSGDGELFF. The gene calls are TRBV5-4 and TRBJ2-2; maybe TRBD1 (6 bases). Germline CDR1 SGHNT, CDR2 YYREEE (reference sequence). This CDR3 region has 14 residues. V was clipped by 0 bases and J by 7 bases, with 10 bases between them.

The CDR3: CASSHAGPGLYEQYF. Here the CDR3 DNA reads TGTGCCAGCAGCCACGCTGGGCCGGGGCTCTACGAGCAGTACTTC. This chain links TRBV4-2 with TRBJ2-7; D tentatively fits TRBD1 or TRBD2 (5 bases each). Germline V lookup: CDR1 LGHNA, CDR2 YNFKEQ. CDR3 length: 15 residues. V lost 3 bases and J lost 3, with 15 bases in between.

Worth noting for this clone: Other DNA sequences in the sample encode the same CDR3. The V and J genes are TRBV7-2 and TRBJ2-5, with D possibly TRBD1 on 6 matching bases. There are 13 residues in the CDR3. From germline, CDR1 is SGHTA and CDR2 FQGNSA. Between the trimmed V and J ends, which lost 6 bases and 2 bases, there was a span of 10 bases. The chain's CDR3 is CASSSGAQETQYF. In nucleotides, the CDR3 is TGTGCCAGCAGTTCAGGGGCACAAGAGACCCAGTACTTC.